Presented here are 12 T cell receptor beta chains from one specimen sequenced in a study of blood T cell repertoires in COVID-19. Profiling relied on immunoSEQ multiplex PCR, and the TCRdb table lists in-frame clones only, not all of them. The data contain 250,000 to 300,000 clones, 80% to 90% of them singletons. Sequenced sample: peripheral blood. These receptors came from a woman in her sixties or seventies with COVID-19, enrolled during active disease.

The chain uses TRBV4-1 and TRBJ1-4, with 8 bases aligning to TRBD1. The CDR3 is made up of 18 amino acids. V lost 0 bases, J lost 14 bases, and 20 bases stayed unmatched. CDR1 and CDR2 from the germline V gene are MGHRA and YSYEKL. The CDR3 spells CASSQDGRARRGRQGLFF. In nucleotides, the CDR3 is TGCGCCAGCAGCCAAGACGGTAGGGCCCGCAGGGGGCGCCAGGGGCTGTTTTTT.

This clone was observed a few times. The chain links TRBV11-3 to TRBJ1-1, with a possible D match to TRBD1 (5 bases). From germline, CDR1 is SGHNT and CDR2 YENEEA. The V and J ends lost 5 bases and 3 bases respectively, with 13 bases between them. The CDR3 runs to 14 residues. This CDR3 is CASSPDGGYTEAFF. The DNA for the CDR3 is TGTGCCAGCAGCCCAGACGGGGGATACACTGAAGCTTTCTTT.

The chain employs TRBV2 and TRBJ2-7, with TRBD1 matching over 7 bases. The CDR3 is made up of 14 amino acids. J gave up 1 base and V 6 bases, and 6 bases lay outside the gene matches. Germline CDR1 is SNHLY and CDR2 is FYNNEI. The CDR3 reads CASSRTGDSYEQYF. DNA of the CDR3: TGTGCCAGCAGCCGGACAGGAGATTCCTACGAGCAGTACTTC. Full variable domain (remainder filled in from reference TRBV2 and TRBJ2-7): EPEVTQTPSHQVTQMGQEVILRCVPISNHLYFYWYRQILGQKVEFLVSFYNNEISEKSEIFDDQFSVERPDGSNFTLKIRSTKLEDSAMYFCASSRTGDSYEQYFGPGTRLTVT.

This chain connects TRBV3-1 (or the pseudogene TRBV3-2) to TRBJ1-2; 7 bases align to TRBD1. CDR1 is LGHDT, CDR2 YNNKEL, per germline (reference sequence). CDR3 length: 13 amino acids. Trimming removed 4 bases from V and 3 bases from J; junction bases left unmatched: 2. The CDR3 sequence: CASSPTGDYGYTF. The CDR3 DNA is TGTGCCAGCAGCCCAACAGGGGACTATGGCTACACCTTC.

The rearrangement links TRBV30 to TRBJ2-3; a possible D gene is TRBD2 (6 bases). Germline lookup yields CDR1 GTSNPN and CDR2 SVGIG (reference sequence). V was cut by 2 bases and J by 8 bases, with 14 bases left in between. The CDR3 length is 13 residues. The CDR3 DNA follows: TGTGCCTGGAGTCCCCGTCATAGCGGTACGCAGTATTTT. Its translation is CAWSPRHSGTQYF. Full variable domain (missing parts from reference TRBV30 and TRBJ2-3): SQTIHQWPATLVQPVGSPLSLECTVEGTSNPNLYWYRQAAGRGLQLLFYSVGIGQISSEVPQNLSASRPQDRQFILSSKKLLLSDSGFYLCAWSPRHSGTQYFGPGTRLTVL.

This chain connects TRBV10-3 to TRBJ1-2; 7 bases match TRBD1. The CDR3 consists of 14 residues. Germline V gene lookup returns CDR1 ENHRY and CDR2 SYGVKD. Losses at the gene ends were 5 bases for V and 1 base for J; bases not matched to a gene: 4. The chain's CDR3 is CAISPGQNNYGYTF. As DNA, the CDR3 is TGTGCCATCAGTCCGGGACAGAATAACTATGGCTACACCTTC.

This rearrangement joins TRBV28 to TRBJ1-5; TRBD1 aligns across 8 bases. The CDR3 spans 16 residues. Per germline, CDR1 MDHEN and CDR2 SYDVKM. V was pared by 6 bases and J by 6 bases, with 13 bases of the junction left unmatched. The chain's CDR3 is CASSKEAGQGSQPQHF. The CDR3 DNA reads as TGTGCCAGCAGCAAAGAAGCCGGACAGGGTAGTCAGCCCCAGCATTTT.

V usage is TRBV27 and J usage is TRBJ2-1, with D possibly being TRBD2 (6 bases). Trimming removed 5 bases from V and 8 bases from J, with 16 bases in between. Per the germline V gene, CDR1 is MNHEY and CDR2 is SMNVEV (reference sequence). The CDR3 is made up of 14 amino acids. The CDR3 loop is CASSHQGGIDEQFF. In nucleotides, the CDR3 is TGTGCCAGCAGTCACCAGGGAGGAATCGATGAGCAGTTCTTC.

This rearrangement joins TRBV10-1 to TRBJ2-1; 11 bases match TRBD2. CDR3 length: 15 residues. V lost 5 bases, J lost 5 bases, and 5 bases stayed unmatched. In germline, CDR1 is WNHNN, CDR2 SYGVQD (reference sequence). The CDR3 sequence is CASSSGTSGNNEQFF. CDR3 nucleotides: TGCGCCAGCAGTAGCGGGACTAGCGGTAACAATGAGCAGTTCTTC.

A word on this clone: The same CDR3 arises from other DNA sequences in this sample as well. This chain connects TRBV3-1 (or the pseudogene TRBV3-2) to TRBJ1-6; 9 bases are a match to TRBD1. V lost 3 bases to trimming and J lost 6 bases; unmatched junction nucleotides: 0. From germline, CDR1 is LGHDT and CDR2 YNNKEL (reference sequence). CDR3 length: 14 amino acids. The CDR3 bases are TGTGCCAGCAGCCAGGGACAGGGTAATTCACCCCTCCACTTT. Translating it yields CASSQGQGNSPLHF.

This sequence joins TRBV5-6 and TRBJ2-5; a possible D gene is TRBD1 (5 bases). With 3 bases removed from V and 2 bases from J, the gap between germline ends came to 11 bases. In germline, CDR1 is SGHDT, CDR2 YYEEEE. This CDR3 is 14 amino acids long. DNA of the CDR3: TGTGCCAGCAGCTATCCAGGGTTTCAAGAGACCCAGTACTTC. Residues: CASSYPGFQETQYF.

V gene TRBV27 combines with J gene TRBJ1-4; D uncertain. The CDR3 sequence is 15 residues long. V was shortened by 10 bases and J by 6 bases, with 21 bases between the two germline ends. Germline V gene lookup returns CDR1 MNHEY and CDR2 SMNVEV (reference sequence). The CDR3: CATHYRVPRHEKLFF. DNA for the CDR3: TGTGCCACCCATTACCGGGTTCCTAGACATGAAAAACTGTTTTTT.